This T cell receptor beta chain was found in a study of PD-L1 blockade in urothelial cancer. Assay: immunoSEQ multiplex PCR; the TCRdb copy retains only in-frame clones and omits some. The repertoire holds tens of thousands of clones, with approximately 84% as singletons. This sequence was found in a man in his 70s with urothelial cancer. The starting material was PBMCs, obtained around atezolizumab (anti-PD-L1) treatment.

The DNA for the CDR3 is TGTGCCAGCAGAGGGGTTGGTGCAGACCAAGAGACCCAGTACTTC. It codes for CASRGVGADQETQYF. The chain joins TRBV6-5 to TRBJ2-5, with D possibly TRBD1 on 5 matching bases. V shed 6 bases and J shed 0 bases, with 14 bases lying between them. The CDR3 is 15 residues long. Looked up from germline, CDR1 is MNHEY and CDR2 is SVGAGI.